This is a list of T cell receptor beta chains from one sample in a study of regulatory T cells in long-lasting Graves disease. Via MiXCR, TCRdb re-called the multiplex PCR reads, giving one row per CDR3 protein. The sample carries approximately 300,000 distinct CDR3 sequences, 15% to 20% recorded once. The sequencing used peripheral blood mononuclear cells (PBMCs), collected at new diagnosis, from a patient treated with antithyroid drugs. All receptors come from a female donor with Graves disease. CDR3s include the opening cysteine and the closing phenylalanine or tryptophan. The order of the fields is V gene, D gene, clone size, J gene, CDR3 DNA, CDR3 protein. A D gene is named only where the DNA matches it firmly. Clone size is not always given. Where it is, it says once, few, many or a class for expanded clones.

V: TRBV9; D: TRBD1; size: -; J: TRBJ2-2; DNA: TGTGCCAGCAGCGTAGATCCAGGGGGCCCCGGGGAGCTGTTTTTT; CDR3: CASSVDPGGPGELFF
V: TRBV12-3/TRBV12-4; D: -; size: many; J: TRBJ1-5; DNA: TGTGCCTGTGGTGTTGGTACCTTTAGCAATCAGCCCCAGCATTTT; CDR3: CACGVGTFSNQPQHF
V: TRBV7-8; D: -; size: many; J: TRBJ2-5; DNA: TGTGCCAGCAGCTTAGTGGGAGGCAGCGGGACCCAGTACTTC; CDR3: CASSLVGGSGTQYF
V: TRBV29-1; D: -; size: -; J: TRBJ2-3; DNA: TGCAGCTTTGGGAGAGGAATCACAGATACGCAGTATTTT; CDR3: CSFGRGITDTQYF
V: TRBV12-3/TRBV12-4; D: TRBD2; size: many; J: TRBJ2-1; DNA: TGTGCCAGCAGCCCTACGACTAGCGGGAGTAAAAATGAGCAGTTCTTC; CDR3: CASSPTTSGSKNEQFF
V: TRBV7-6; D: TRBD2; size: -; J: TRBJ2-5; DNA: TGTGCCAGCAGCTTACAGGAGCGGGGGGTGAGCGGGACAATCCAAGAGACCCAGTACTTC; CDR3: CASSLQERGVSGTIQETQYF
V: TRBV9; D: -; size: many; J: TRBJ2-7; DNA: TGTGCCAGCAGCTCTTTAGGGGGATCCTACGAGCAGTACTTC; CDR3: CASSSLGGSYEQYF
V: TRBV6-1; D: -; size: -; J: TRBJ2-1; DNA: TGTGCCAGCAGTGAACGCCGGGGGGCGTCTAACAATGAGCAGTTCTTC; CDR3: CASSERRGASNNEQFF
V: TRBV28; D: TRBD2; size: many; J: TRBJ2-3; DNA: TGTGCCAGCATCTTCGGACTAGCGGGAGGGGACTTCGGCCCAGATACGCAGTATTTT; CDR3: CASIFGLAGGDFGPDTQYF
V: TRBV7-3; D: -; size: -; J: TRBJ2-7; DNA: TGTGCCAGCAGCTTAGGTTTAGGGACGAGTGACGAGCAGTACTTC; CDR3: CASSLGLGTSDEQYF
V: TRBV20-1; D: -; size: many; J: TRBJ2-2; DNA: TGCAGTGCCGTCGACGGCGGGCCGAACACCGGGGAGCTGTTTTTT; CDR3: CSAVDGGPNTGELFF
V: TRBV5-1; D: TRBD2; size: many; J: TRBJ2-3; DNA: TGTGCCAGCAGCTTGGCCCCGTCTAGCGGGAGTTTTAAAGATACGCAGTATTTT; CDR3: CASSLAPSSGSFKDTQYF
V: TRBV4-2; D: -; size: many; J: TRBJ2-1; DNA: TGTGCCAGCAGCTGGCGGGACAGTTCATACAATGAGCAGTTCTTC; CDR3: CASSWRDSSYNEQFF
V: TRBV7-9; D: TRBD2; size: few; J: TRBJ2-7; DNA: TGTGCCAGCAGCTCCACCCGAGGGGAGGGCTACGAGCAGTACTTC; CDR3: CASSSTRGEGYEQYF
V: TRBV28; D: TRBD2; size: many; J: TRBJ2-2; DNA: TGTGCCAGCACCACATCCCCTAGCGGAGACACCGGGGAGCTGTTTTTT; CDR3: CASTTSPSGDTGELFF
V: TRBV19; D: -; size: few; J: TRBJ2-2; DNA: TGTGCCAGTAGTATATTTGGGGGGCTAAACACCGGGGAGCTGTTTTTT; CDR3: CASSIFGGLNTGELFF
V: TRBV2; D: -; size: many; J: TRBJ1-5; DNA: TGTGCCAGCAGTGAAGCAAGAAATAGCAATCAGCCCCAGCATTTT; CDR3: CASSEARNSNQPQHF
V: TRBV9; D: TRBD2; size: few; J: TRBJ2-3; DNA: TGTGCCAGCAGCGTTGCGGGACTAGCGTCTAGTAGCACAGATACGCAGTATTTT; CDR3: CASSVAGLASSSTDTQYF
V: TRBV6-2/TRBV6-3; D: TRBD1; size: many; J: TRBJ2-7; DNA: TGTGCCAGCAGGCGGCAAGGACAGGGGTCCTACGAGCAGTACTTC; CDR3: CASRRQGQGSYEQYF
V: TRBV7-9; D: -; size: many; J: TRBJ1-2; DNA: TGTGCCAGCAGCTTAGATAATCATGGCTACACCTTC; CDR3: CASSLDNHGYTF
V: TRBV29-1; D: -; size: many; J: TRBJ2-7; DNA: TGCAGCGTCCGAATAACCTACGAGCAGTACTTC; CDR3: CSVRITYEQYF
V: TRBV7-8; D: -; size: many; J: TRBJ2-5; DNA: TGTGCCAGCAGCTTAGACACAGGGCGCGGGGCCCAGTACTTC; CDR3: CASSLDTGRGAQYF
V: TRBV7-9; D: -; size: many; J: TRBJ1-6; DNA: TGTGCCAGCTCGCCCCTGGGACCTAATTCACCCCTCCACTTT; CDR3: CASSPLGPNSPLHF
V: TRBV29-1; D: -; size: many; J: TRBJ2-5; DNA: TGCAGCGTCGGTCCGGGTCTTCAGTACTTC; CDR3: CSVGPGLQYF